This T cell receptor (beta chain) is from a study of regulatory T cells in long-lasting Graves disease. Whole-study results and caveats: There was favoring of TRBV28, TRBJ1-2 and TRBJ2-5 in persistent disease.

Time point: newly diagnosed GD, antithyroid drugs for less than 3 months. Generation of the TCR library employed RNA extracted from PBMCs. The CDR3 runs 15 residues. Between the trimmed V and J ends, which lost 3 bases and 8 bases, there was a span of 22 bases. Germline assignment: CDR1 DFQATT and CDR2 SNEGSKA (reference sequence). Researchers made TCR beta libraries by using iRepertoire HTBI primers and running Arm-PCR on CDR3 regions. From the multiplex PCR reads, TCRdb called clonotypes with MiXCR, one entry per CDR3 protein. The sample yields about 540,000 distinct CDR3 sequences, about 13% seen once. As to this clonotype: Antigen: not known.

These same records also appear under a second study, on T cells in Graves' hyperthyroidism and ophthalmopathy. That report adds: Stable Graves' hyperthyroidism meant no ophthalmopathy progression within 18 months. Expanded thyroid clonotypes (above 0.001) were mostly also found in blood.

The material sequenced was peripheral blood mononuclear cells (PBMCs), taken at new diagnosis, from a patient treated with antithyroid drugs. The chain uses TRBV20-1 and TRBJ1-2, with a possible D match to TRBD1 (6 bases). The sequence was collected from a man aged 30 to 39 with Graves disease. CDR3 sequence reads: CSASSRWGAGGGYTF. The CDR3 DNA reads TGCAGTGCTAGTAGCCGCTGGGGGGCAGGAGGCGGCTACACCTTC.